These 22 T cell receptor beta chains share one sample of origin, sequenced in a study of metastatic and nonmetastatic thyroid tumors. TCRdb used MiXCR to call clones anew from the PCR reads. The sample records 4,200 or so clones, around 32% being singletons. Before thyroid surgery, none of the patients had received any treatment. The sequenced material came from adjacent normal tissue. These receptors were obtained from a male donor with papillary thyroid cancer or a benign thyroid nodule (not recorded which). Some clones in this sample may be carry-over from other donors' samples.

About this clone itself: This CDR3 is missing its conserved last phenylalanine or tryptophan, likely due to a read error. The rearrangement links TRBV6-1 to TRBJ2-7; 7 bases map to TRBD2. This CDR3 is 18 amino acids long. Germline CDR1 reads MNHNS; CDR2 reads SASEGT. V shed 3 bases, J shed 1 base, and the junction held 15 bases outside the gene matches. For the CDR3, the DNA is TGTGCCAGCAGTGAGTACCTAGCGGTATACCAAAGATCCTACGAGCAGTACCTC. It encodes CASSEYLAVYQRSYEQYL.

This clone appeared a few times. The chain links TRBV6-5 to TRBJ1-2, with D possibly matching TRBD1 (5 bases). CDR1 and CDR2 (germline): MNHEY, SVGAGI. CDR3 size: 14 residues. Trimming removed 0 bases at V and 5 bases at J, with 10 bases between. The CDR3, as DNA: TGTGCCAGCAGTTACTCGGGACCGAATTATGGCTACACCTTC. Translated, it gives CASSYSGPNYGYTF.

This clone was recorded a few times. Here the CDR3 DNA reads TGTGCCAGCAGTTATCCTAGCGAGCAGTACTTC. Translated: CASSYPSEQYF. The chain has TRBV6-5 and TRBJ2-7; D ambiguous. The ends were cut back, 3 bases at V and 6 bases at J, with 6 bases in the middle. Germline V CDR1 and CDR2: MNHEY, SVGAGI. The CDR3 covers 11 residues.

The chain employs TRBV7-8 and TRBJ1-6; D is unclear. There are 16 residues in the CDR3. Germline CDR1 SGHVS, CDR2 FQNEAQ. Trimming removed 5 bases from V and 7 bases from J, with 18 bases in between. CDR3 sequence: CASSATNRVINSPLHF. DNA of the CDR3: TGTGCCAGCAGCGCAACCAACAGAGTCATAAATTCACCCCTCCACTTT.

There are a few counts of this clone. V is TRBV6-2 or TRBV6-3 and J is TRBJ2-1, with 8 bases matching TRBD2. The CDR3 totals 14 residues. The V and J ends lost 0 bases and 9 bases, in that order; junction bases with no gene match: 4. The germline V gene encodes CDR1 MNHEY and CDR2 SVGEGT. The CDR3 coding sequence is TGTGCCAGCAGTTACTCGATCCGGGAGGGTGAGCAGTTCTTC. It specifies CASSYSIREGEQFF.

This clone was seen only a few times. A read error is possible here, since a much larger clone lies one base away. The sample holds other DNA sequences that translate to the same CDR3. The rearrangement uses TRBV12-3 or TRBV12-4 and TRBJ2-7; 8 nucleotides line up with TRBD1. The V gene end was trimmed by 5 bases and the J gene end by 2 bases; junction bases not matched to a gene: 5. The CDR3 sequence is 14 residues long. The CDR3 spells CASSPGTGAYEQYF. CDR3 in DNA: TGTGCCAGCAGTCCGGGGACAGGTGCCTACGAGCAGTACTTC.

This clone has more than one count but fewer than ten. The chain combines TRBV6-1 with TRBJ1-5; 9 bases are a match to TRBD1. The CDR3 runs to 16 residues. CDR1 MNHNS and CDR2 SASEGT come from the germline V gene. The J segment lost 2 bases and the V segment lost 6 bases, leaving 8 bases of the junction unmatched. CDR3 nucleotides: TGTGCCAGCAGCCGACGGGACAGGGCGGGCAATCAGCCCCAGCATTTT. Its translation: CASSRRDRAGNQPQHF.

This clone was seen more than once but under ten times. The J gene is TRBJ2-7, the V gene TRBV24-1; unclear D gene. The CDR3 is 13 amino acids. V lost 3 bases, J lost 4 bases, and 9 bases lay in between. CDR1 and CDR2 from the germline V gene are KGHDR and SFDVKD. In DNA, the CDR3 is TGTGCCACCAGTGATCCACTACGGTACGAGCAGTACTTC. Translated, it gives CATSDPLRYEQYF.

Only a few counts were recorded for this clone. The chain joins TRBV19 to TRBJ1-3; D gene uncertain. The V end lost 4 bases, the J end lost 4 bases, and 8 bases lay between the germline ends. The CDR3 covers 13 residues. Per germline, CDR1 LNHDA and CDR2 SQIVND (reference sequence). CDR3 sequence: CASSTVLGNTIYF. In nucleotides, the CDR3 is TGTGCCAGTAGTACCGTCCTAGGAAACACCATATATTTT.

V and J are TRBV5-1 and TRBJ1-1, with 8 nucleotides matching TRBD1. This CDR3 has 15 amino acids. Per the germline V gene, CDR1 is SGHRS and CDR2 is YFSETQ. V lost 6 bases and J lost 1; bases outside the gene matches: 8. CDR3 region: CASNRRQGPNTEAFF. Here the CDR3 DNA reads TGCGCCAGCAACAGAAGACAGGGGCCGAACACTGAAGCTTTCTTT.

The genes are TRBV6-2 or TRBV6-3 and TRBJ2-5; 15 bases are shared with TRBD2. The CDR3 runs to 20 residues. Germline loops: CDR1 MNHEY, CDR2 SVGEGT. With 2 bases clipped from V and 2 bases from J, the junction kept 12 bases outside the gene matches. CDR3 coding DNA: TGTGCCAGCAGTTACACCCGGATTGGGACTAGCGGGGGGAGTCAAGAGACCCAGTACTTC. Encoded protein: CASSYTRIGTSGGSQETQYF.

In this sample, this clone turned up a few times. The chain carries TRBV12-3 or TRBV12-4 and TRBJ2-2; D is unclear. This CDR3 has 12 residues. V was pared by 3 bases and J by 7 bases, with 6 bases between. The CDR3 protein is CASSFQDGELFF. In DNA, the CDR3 is TGTGCCAGCAGTTTCCAGGACGGGGAGCTGTTTTTT.

V gene TRBV7-2 combines with J gene TRBJ2-7, with 8 bases identical to TRBD2. V trimming: 0 bases; J trimming: 2 bases; junction bases outside the gene matches: 12. The CDR3 consists of 18 residues. Germline V gives CDR1 SGHTA, CDR2 FQGNSA. CDR3 DNA: TGTGCCAGCAGCTTAGCGTCGGGGGCTAGCGGGCAAACCTACGAGCAGTACTTC. Translating it yields CASSLASGASGQTYEQYF.

The sample holds a few counts of this clone. V gene TRBV6-2 or TRBV6-3 combines with J gene TRBJ2-7, with a possible D match to TRBD2 (6 bases). Germline loops: CDR1 MNHEY, CDR2 SVGEGT. The CDR3 consists of 13 residues. With 2 bases removed from V and 6 bases from J, the gap between germline ends came to 11 bases. The CDR3 sequence: CASSYLGGIEQYF. CDR3 DNA sequence: TGTGCCAGCAGTTACCTTGGGGGGATCGAGCAGTACTTC.

V and J are TRBV5-1 and TRBJ1-1; D gene ambiguous. The CDR3 contains 13 residues. Trimming took 1 base from V and 1 from J, leaving 5 bases between them. Germline-derived CDR1 and CDR2 are SGHRS and YFSETQ. CDR3 DNA sequence: TGCGCCAGCAGCTTGAATGCGAACACTGAAGCTTTCTTT. Protein: CASSLNANTEAFF.

V and J are TRBV19 and TRBJ2-1; possibly TRBD1 or TRBD2 for D (5 bases each). Trimming shortened V by 0 bases and J by 6 bases, and 12 bases separated the two germline ends. The germline V gene has CDR1 LNHDA and CDR2 SQIVND (reference sequence). CDR3 length: 15 amino acids. In DNA form, the CDR3 reads TGTGCCAGTAGTATAGATCTGGGACGGGGCAATGAGCAGTTCTTC. It codes for CASSIDLGRGNEQFF.

Judged by abundance, this clone is medium-sized. The chain couples TRBV10-1 to TRBJ2-1, with D perhaps assigned TRBD1 or TRBD2 (5 bases each). The CDR3 is made up of 12 amino acids. The germline V gene encodes CDR1 WNHNN and CDR2 SYGVQD (reference sequence). V shed 3 bases and J shed 12 bases, with 12 bases lying between them. The CDR3 loop reads CASSDPSGGQFF. CDR3 sequence (DNA): TGCGCCAGCAGTGACCCCAGTGGGGGGCAGTTCTTC.

This clone was detected only a few times. V is TRBV6-1 and J is TRBJ2-7; possible D gene TRBD1, 6 bases. Germline V gives CDR1 MNHNS, CDR2 SASEGT. The CDR3 length is 14 residues. Deletions cut 4 bases from V and 6 bases from J, with 16 bases between. CDR3 in amino acids: CASSAEYRVPEQYF. Here the CDR3 DNA reads TGTGCCAGCAGTGCCGAATACAGGGTACCCGAGCAGTACTTC.

Worth noting for this clone: Compared with germline, one end of the junction differs, possibly owing to a read error. The CDR3 DNA reads as TGTGCCAGCAGCGTAGAATCTCCGGGGGATGAGCAGCTCTTC. Its protein product is CASSVESPGDEQLF. This rearrangement joins TRBV9 to TRBJ2-1; TRBD2 is a possible D gene (6 bases). Germline V gene sequence: CDR1 SGDLS, CDR2 YYNGEE. The CDR3 is 14 residues long.

J is TRBJ2-7 and V is TRBV2, with 9 bases fitting TRBD2. J lost 0 bases, V lost 3 bases, and 9 bases had no gene match. The germline V gene encodes CDR1 SNHLY and CDR2 FYNNEI. The CDR3 is 17 amino acids. CDR3 residues: CASSDIKASGDSYEQYV. CDR3 in DNA: TGTGCCAGCAGTGACATCAAGGCTAGCGGGGACTCCTACGAGCAGTACGTC.

Written as DNA, the CDR3 is TGCAGTGCTAGAGATCCCAGCGGTGTGAGGGAGACCCAGTACTTC. Protein: CSARDPSGVRETQYF. This chain links TRBV20-1 with TRBJ2-7, with D maybe TRBD2 (5 bases). The end of the DNA fits TRBJ2-5 better, so the J call may be wrong. The germline V gene has CDR1 DFQATT and CDR2 SNEGSKA (reference sequence). The CDR3 has 15 residues.

By proportion, this clone is large. The rearrangement links TRBV10-3 to TRBJ2-3; 11 bases are shared with TRBD2. Trimming cost V 2 bases and J 0 bases; bases outside gene matches: 4. The CDR3 loop spans 17 amino acids. CDR1 and CDR2 from the germline V gene are ENHRY and SYGVKD. Here the CDR3 reads CAISELRTSGSTDTQYF. The CDR3 bases are TGTGCCATCAGTGAGCTCCGGACTAGCGGGAGCACAGATACGCAGTATTTT.